This TCR beta chain was found in a study of shared clonotypes between healthy human individuals. Study-level information: Donor composition was a couple of women and three men, aged 18 to 49.

V lost 2 bases, J lost 5 bases, and 7 bases stayed unmatched. Germline values: CDR1 MDHEN, CDR2 SYDVKM. The CDR3 covers 15 residues. Division of CD4+ cells produced a CD45RA+ naive subset and a CD45RA-negative memory subset. Comment on this clone: Its target is not known.

Study results and caveats: Generally, naive subsets came out with larger estimated richness than memory subsets.

The data were produced by immunoSEQ multiplex PCR, yet TCRdb's version contains in-frame clones alone and is incomplete. This table has some 650,000 clones, approximately 97% appearing once. The V gene is TRBV28, the J gene TRBJ2-7; the match to TRBD2 covers 9 bases. Sequencing input: naive CD4+ T cells sorted from blood. Subset described: CD45RA+ positively selected. The sequence came from a woman aged 25 to 45 in good health. For the CDR3, the DNA is TGTGCCAGCAGTTTAGCCACCAGCGGGGGGAACGAGCAGTACTTC. This codes for CASSLATSGGNEQYF.